These T cell receptor beta chains were read from a single sample in a study of shared clonotypes between healthy human individuals. Sequencing used immunoSEQ multiplex PCR; TCRdb keeps in-frame clones, though not all of them. In the table there are a few hundred thousand clones, more than 75% of which are singletons. Sequencing was carried out using memory CD8+ T cells sorted from blood. These receptors came from a man in his late teens or twenties in good health. CDR3s include the opening cysteine and the closing phenylalanine or tryptophan. A D gene is named only where the DNA matches it firmly. Expanded clones are given a class, and other clones once, few, many or no size at all.

j_gene,abundance,d_gene,v_gene,CDR3aa,CDR3nt
TRBJ2-3,NA,NA,TRBV27,CASSFGDTQYF,TGTGCCAGCAGTTTTGGTGATACGCAGTATTTT
TRBJ1-5,NA,NA,TRBV11-2,CASSAGLQRGDQPQHF,TGTGCCAGCAGCGCGGGGCTACAGAGGGGGGATCAGCCCCAGCATTTT
TRBJ2-7,NA,NA,TRBV5-6,CASSLVEGPSYEQYF,TGTGCCAGCAGCTTGGTGGAGGGCCCCTCCTACGAGCAGTACTTC
TRBJ2-2,NA,TRBD1,TRBV12-5,CASGTTGAANTGELFF,TGTGCTAGTGGTACGACAGGGGCGGCGAACACCGGGGAGCTGTTTTTT
TRBJ2-5,NA,TRBD1,TRBV6-1,CASSDWGQGGMVQRTQYF,TGTGCCAGCAGTGATTGGGGACAGGGCGGGATGGTCCAAAGGACCCAGTACTTC
TRBJ2-7,NA,NA,TRBV10-2,CASSEHISYEQYF,TGCGCCAGCAGTGAGCACATCTCCTACGAGCAGTACTTC
TRBJ2-7,NA,TRBD1,TRBV4-3,CASSQDVGTGYEQYF,TGCGCCAGCAGCCAAGATGTCGGGACAGGTTACGAGCAGTACTTC
TRBJ1-5,NA,NA,TRBV6-6,CASSQGSLQPQHF,TGTGCCAGCAGTCAGGGCAGCCTACAGCCCCAGCATTTT
TRBJ2-7,many,NA,TRBV5-1,CASSLDGAYEQYF,TGCGCCAGCAGCTTGGACGGAGCCTACGAGCAGTACTTC
TRBJ2-7,once,TRBD1,TRBV5-1,CASSLEGASSAYEQYF,TGCGCCAGCAGCTTGGAGGGGGCATCGAGTGCCTACGAGCAGTACTTC
TRBJ2-3,NA,TRBD2,TRBV13,CASSPPGGLADPDTQYF,TGTGCCAGCAGCCCCCCCGGGGGACTAGCGGACCCAGATACGCAGTATTTT
TRBJ2-2,NA,NA,TRBV10-3,CAISEKYGRTGELFF,TGTGCCATCAGTGAGAAGTACGGGCGAACCGGGGAGCTGTTTTTT
TRBJ2-5,NA,NA,TRBV27,CASSLFPARGETQYF,TGTGCCAGCAGTTTATTCCCGGCTAGAGGGGAGACCCAGTACTTC
TRBJ2-1,NA,TRBD1,TRBV4-1,CASSQGQGGGNEQFF,TGCGCCAGCAGCCAAGGACAGGGGGGCGGGAATGAGCAGTTCTTC
TRBJ2-3,NA,TRBD2,TRBV7-2,CASSLGFSGGPSEDTQYF,TGTGCCAGCAGCTTAGGTTTCTCGGGAGGGCCCTCGGAAGATACGCAGTATTTT
TRBJ1-1,NA,NA,TRBV7-6,CASSLTVNTEAFF,TGTGCCAGCAGCTTGACAGTGAACACTGAAGCTTTCTTT
TRBJ1-2,NA,NA,TRBV2,CASSDVWGDYGYTF,TGTGCCAGCAGTGACGTTTGGGGCGACTATGGCTACACCTTC
TRBJ1-6,NA,NA,TRBV2,CASSGGEVDPLYSPLHF,TGTGCCAGCAGTGGGGGCGAGGTGGACCCCCTTTATTCACCCCTCCACTTT
TRBJ2-7,NA,NA,TRBV27,CASSSGGWYEQYF,TGTGCCAGCAGTTCTGGGGGGTGGTACGAGCAGTACTTC
TRBJ1-2,NA,TRBD1,TRBV29-1,CSVRDSGLYGYTF,TGCAGCGTACGGGACAGCGGACTTTATGGCTACACCTTC
TRBJ2-3,NA,TRBD2,TRBV9,CASSVAASAGGARDTQYF,TGTGCCAGCAGCGTAGCCGCGTCTGCGGGGGGAGCCAGGGATACGCAGTATTTT
TRBJ1-6,NA,NA,TRBV27,CASTPGVGRPRPLHF,TGTGCCAGCACCCCAGGGGTTGGTAGGCCCAGACCCCTCCACTTT
TRBJ2-7,NA,TRBD2,TRBV19,CASSILASGNSYEQYF,TGTGCCAGTAGTATACTGGCTAGCGGTAACTCCTACGAGCAGTACTTC
TRBJ2-1,once,NA,TRBV4-3,CASRRAVSYNEQFF,TGCGCCAGCAGGCGGGCCGTGTCCTACAATGAGCAGTTCTTC
TRBJ2-1,NA,NA,TRBV5-4,CASSLENEQFF,TGTGCCAGCAGCCTGGAAAATGAGCAGTTCTTC
TRBJ2-3,NA,NA,TRBV29-1,CSTMGSDTQYF,TGCAGCACGATGGGTTCAGATACGCAGTATTTT
TRBJ2-7,NA,NA,TRBV29-1,CSVEVMGLRQQYF,TGCAGCGTTGAAGTGATGGGGCTACGACAGCAGTACTTC